A selection of T cell receptor beta chains follows, all from one sample in a study of cytomegalovirus exposure and HLA in healthy donors. Here immunoSEQ multiplex PCR was the method, and the copy in TCRdb shows in-frame clones only, minus some. Counted here are about 140,000 clones, approximately 87% occurring once; the ten biggest clones make up 4% to 6.5%. Sequenced sample: PBMCs. These receptors came from a woman aged 25-40 years in good health and CMV-seronegative. The CDR3 runs from the conserved cysteine through the conserved F or W. The size entry is marked missing in some rows and otherwise reads once, few, many or a size class.

len	v_gene	abundance	j_gene	CDR3aa
14	TRBV29-1	NA	TRBJ2-5	CSVPGLLYQETQYF
16	TRBV9	once	TRBJ2-3	CASSVGKFTSTDTQYF
14	TRBV5-6	NA	TRBJ2-7	CASSSDSSGGEQYF
15	TRBV4-2	few	TRBJ2-3	CASSQETSGKDTQYF
16	TRBV5-4	NA	TRBJ2-1	CASSFTRQVGCNEQFF
14	TRBV4-1	NA	TRBJ1-2	CASSQDNRGYGYTF
15	TRBV28	NA	TRBJ1-1	CASSSAGQGATEAFF
12	TRBV11-2	once	TRBJ1-1	CASSLRGTEAFF
14	TRBV7-2	few	TRBJ2-7	CASSLGTGLYEQYF
14	TRBV5-4	NA	TRBJ2-3	CASSFGGSTDTQYF
11	TRBV28	NA	TRBJ1-1	CASTRNTEAFF
15	TRBV4-3	NA	TRBJ2-5	CASSQGWGGQETQYF
13	TRBV7-9	once	TRBJ2-7	CASIKTGSYEQYF
14	TRBV7-2	NA	TRBJ1-1	CASSPAGENTEAFF
15	TRBV27	once	TRBJ2-7	CASSLSGTGTYEQYF
14	TRBV6-5	NA	TRBJ2-2	CASSRKGDPGELFF
13	TRBV18	once	TRBJ2-1	CASSPPGTEDRFF
14	TRBV30	few	TRBJ2-6	CAWTQWGLANVLTF
18	TRBV7-9	NA	TRBJ2-2	CASSRSPGLAGGTGELFF
15	TRBV6-5	NA	TRBJ1-2	CASSLGTGTYYGYPF
14	TRBV2	NA	TRBJ2-1	CASSENSGYNEQFF
14	TRBV28	NA	TRBJ2-5	CASSWGQREETQYF
19	TRBV4-2	NA	TRBJ2-1	CASSQVTGLAGGVNNEQFF
17	TRBV4-3	NA	TRBJ2-7	CASSQESRLAGSYEQYF
12	TRBV4-3	NA	TRBJ1-1	CASSRSTGEAFF
15	TRBV5-1	NA	TRBJ1-5	CASSPTGTGNQPQHF
14	TRBV7-9	few	TRBJ2-7	CASSRSGGPYEQYF
15	TRBV28	NA	TRBJ2-4	CASRGTGYTKNIQYF
17	TRBV4-3	NA	TRBJ1-3	CASSQNTGSYSGNTIYF
15	TRBV6-4	NA	TRBJ2-5	CASSDVAGRIETQYF
15	TRBV5-4	NA	NA	CASSLVAGHSYEQYF
14	TRBV27	NA	TRBJ2-7	CASSVQGAANEQYF
16	TRBV10-3	NA	TRBJ1-1	CAITRQGGQRATEAFF
12	TRBV30	NA	TRBJ2-5	CAWSQGGETQYF
15	TRBV6-5	NA	TRBJ2-3	CASSSGQGVADTQYF
14	TRBV9	NA	TRBJ1-1	CASSPSGGDTEAFF
18	TRBV15	NA	TRBJ2-7	CTTSRDRVLRGSSYEQYF
13	TRBV2	NA	TRBJ2-3	CASSDRTSDTQYF
18	TRBV11-3	once	TRBJ2-1	CASSLGEGLGEQGNEQFF
16	TRBV27	NA	TRBJ2-3	CASRVSGRWPTDTQYF
17	TRBV28	NA	TRBJ1-5	CASSPGGGRSWNQPQHF
14	TRBV7-2	NA	TRBJ1-1	CASTPGGWGTEAFF
15	TRBV18	NA	TRBJ2-3	CASSLTGTGFDTQYF
16	TRBV5-1	NA	TRBJ2-4	CASSRSGARDKNIQYF
15	TRBV13	NA	TRBJ2-1	CASSPGTSGIYEQFF
14	TRBV28	NA	TRBJ1-5	CASSFPTGNQPQHF